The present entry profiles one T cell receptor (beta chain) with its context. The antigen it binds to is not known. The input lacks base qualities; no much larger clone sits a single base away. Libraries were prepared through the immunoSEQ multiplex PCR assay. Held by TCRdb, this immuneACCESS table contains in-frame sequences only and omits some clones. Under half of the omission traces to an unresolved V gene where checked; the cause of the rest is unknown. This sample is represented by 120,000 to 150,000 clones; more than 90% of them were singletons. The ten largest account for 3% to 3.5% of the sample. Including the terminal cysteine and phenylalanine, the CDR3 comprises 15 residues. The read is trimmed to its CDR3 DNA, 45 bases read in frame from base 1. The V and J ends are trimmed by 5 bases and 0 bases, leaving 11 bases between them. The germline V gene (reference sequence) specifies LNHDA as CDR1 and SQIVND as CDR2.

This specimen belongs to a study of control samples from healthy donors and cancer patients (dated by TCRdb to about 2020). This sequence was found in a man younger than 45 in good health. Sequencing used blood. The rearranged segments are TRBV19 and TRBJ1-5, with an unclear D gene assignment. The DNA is TGTGCCAGTAGTCCCCAGGAACATAGCAATCAGCCCCAGCATTTT. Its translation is CASSPQEHSNQPQHF.